This T cell receptor beta chain emerged from a study of breast tumors, draining lymph nodes, adjacent tissues. Study outcomes and limitations: Findings are consistent with lymph node origin and intratumoral expansion of most tumor T cells.

This clonotype was recorded many times. Its antigen is unidentified. TCRdb re-called the multiplex PCR reads through MiXCR, storing one row per CDR3 protein. The sample lists about 180,000 distinct CDR3 sequences; about 30% were seen once. Germline CDR1 is DFQATT and CDR2 is SNEGSKA (reference sequence). Trimming at V came to 0 bases and at J to 5 bases, leaving 9 bases not matched to a gene. The CDR3 loop spans 15 amino acids. The lymph nodes were axillary draining lymph nodes from breast cancer patients. The sequenced sample consisted of axillary lymph node tissue. The chain uses TRBV20-1 and TRBJ1-2, with 7 bases fitting TRBD1. This clonotype originated in a female donor with breast cancer. Some clones in this sample may be carry-over from other donors' samples. As DNA, the CDR3 is TGCAGTGCTAGAGATCTAAGGGGACAGCTTTATGGCTACACCTTC. It yields the protein CSARDLRGQLYGYTF.